This T cell receptor beta chain was observed in a study of blood T cell repertoires in COVID-19. About the study: PBMCs, B-cell-depleted T cells, or T cells were the source of the cDNA or gDNA that made up the material.

The method was immunoSEQ multiplex PCR; TCRdb's version includes in-frame clones alone and lacks a portion of them. This table has approximately 100,000 clones, approximately 92% appearing once. Trimming removed 3 bases at V and 5 bases at J, with 9 bases between. Germline V lookup: CDR1 SGHNT, CDR2 YYREEE (reference sequence). The CDR3 runs to 13 residues. The chain employs TRBV5-4 and TRBJ2-4; D gene ambiguous. Sample: peripheral blood. The source is an elderly woman with active COVID-19. CDR3 nucleotides: TGTGCCAGCAGCTATTCCACGGAAAACATTCAGTACTTC. It translates to CASSYSTENIQYF.